This T cell receptor (beta chain) originates from a study of cytomegalovirus exposure and HLA in healthy donors (dated by TCRdb to 2017 to 2019). A note on the overall study: According to an earlier analysis of 450 to 650 of the donors, roughly 180 million T cells yielded 117 million unique TCR beta sequences and more than 250 Gb of sequence data. Among some 400 genotyped donors of the cohort, an average of roughly 230,000 unique TCR beta nucleotide sequences was sequenced per donor, of which about 19% were non-productive. The number of donors typed differed by locus, with about 629-630 for A, B, C, DRB1 and DQB1, more than 500 for DQA1, 600 to 610 for DPA1, and some 470 for DPB1. Rather than drawing on any new phenotypic data, the later analysis identified candidate immune exposures from TCR beta sequences and the way those sequences occurred across donors. An earlier analysis of several hundred of the donors used high-throughput TCR beta sequencing to judge whether each TCR beta V gene segment behaved as functional or pseudogenic. Donor age, sex, ethnicity and CMV serostatus were collected together with the repertoire data. The study was designed to test whether signatures of past pathogen exposure could be identified by cataloging public T cell receptors. A later analysis re-analyzed previously published TCR beta repertoires from roughly 690 donors and added high-resolution HLA genotyping to study TCR occurrence patterns. The T cell repertoires of around 670 subjects were profiled by immunosequencing and related to cytomegalovirus serostatus. Among the roughly 400 genotyped donors, roughly 80% belonged to the genetic ancestry cluster associated with self-reported Caucasian donors. Around 330 gigabases of sequencing data and 91 million or so unique TCR sequences made up an early release that covered approximately 700 HLA-typed donors. HLA typing included class I and class II loci at four-digit resolution. A few DR-DQ haplotypes were treated as single units for association and clustering because of strong linkage in the cohort. Every discovery cohort repertoire had been produced on one sequencing platform. In a later genetic analysis, genome-wide SNP genotypes for about three fifths of the roughly 670 donors were used, and that subset was treated as a discovery cohort. To predict cytomegalovirus infection status, the study combined high-throughput TCR immunosequencing, statistical association of individual TCRs with disease status, and machine learning. In addition to the first cohort of 650 to 750 subjects, a separate validation cohort of 120 different subjects was used.

In total, roughly 670 healthy bone marrow donors made up the cohort. At the time of sampling, all cohort members were nominally healthy, though unrecorded immune exposures were likely present. The donor tested CMV seronegative, placing the donor among the roughly 340 seronegative members of the cohort. Each donor provided a peripheral blood sample, and peripheral blood mononuclear cells were used for TCR beta sequencing. Genomic DNA was extracted from the blood cell samples with the Qiagen DNeasy Blood Extraction Kit. The investigation overall reported the following: Linkage disequilibrium might explain the correlated functional status among segregating V segments, but an unknown experimental factor could not be ruled out. According to a later analysis, TCR association rates differed among HLA loci, with DRB1 alleles showing the most associated TCRs and HLA-C alleles showing the fewest. In the study, about 150 TCR beta chains were listed as associated with cytomegalovirus. Because counts were too low, under 20 rarely observed V segments, including chromosome 9 orphons, were left out of the earlier analysis of 587 of the donors. Some IMGT-functional V segments, including TRBV6-2 and TRBV6-3, could not be told apart with the 87-base-pair reads, so those segments were excluded. Specific HLA alleles were associated with over 15,000 TCR beta sequences at a false discovery rate of 0.05 in a later analysis. In a later analysis, HLA-associated TCR beta chains were found to be more clonally expanded and to have lower generation probabilities than equally common non-associated chains. Most TCR sequences were observed very rarely across donors, whereas some public TCRs were present in many individuals. When HLA alleles, especially DR and DQ, strongly co-occurred, TCR associations were difficult to assign to individual alleles. Because HLA typing was missing for some donors at each locus, association tests included only the typed subset. A further reported finding was that TCR beta sequences accurately predicted the HLA-A and HLA-B alleles for most subjects in the first cohort. In a later analysis, several top co-occurrence clusters were reported to appear linked to parvovirus B19, influenza, CMV and Epstein-Barr virus. The only immune exposure information available for the cohort was CMV serostatus. A later genetic analysis reported fewer N-insertions in productive TCRs among donors in an Asian-associated ancestry cluster than the roughly 620-donor mean. According to a later analysis, most CMV-associated TCR beta chains appeared to be HLA-restricted, and the HLA associations seemed to be driven largely by CMV exposure. The classifier was reported to diagnose cytomegalovirus status with high specificity and sensitivity in both the original and validation cohorts. The sequencing pipeline was judged likely to have produced a cluster of highly shared sequence variants as a technical artifact. This cohort had only TCR beta chains sequenced, and the lack of alpha or paired-chain data limited which features could be detected. The presence/absence analyses assumed that sequencing depth was roughly uniform across donors, and that assumption may not be true. V-gene and J-gene trimming of TCR beta chains was associated with a missense DCLRE1C variant in a later genetic analysis, and the association was replicated in an independent cohort. In an earlier analysis of approximately 590 of the donors, most TCR beta V segments appeared in productive rearrangements about 87% or about 30% of the time, broadly matching IMGT annotations. It was suggested by the authors that the approach could potentially be generalized to other disease states and immunological phenotypes. Three of the identified cytomegalovirus-associated TCR beta chains were confirmed in vitro to be specific for cytomegalovirus antigens.

The library was obtained by the immunoSEQ multiplex PCR assay. A mixture of 60 forward primers for TCR Vbeta segments and 13 reverse primers for TCR Jbeta segments was used in the multiplex PCR. A multiplex PCR assay on genomic DNA amplified the CDR3 region of rearranged TCR beta genes. The Illumina HiSeq System was used to sequence the amplified TCR beta libraries as 87-base-pair reads. The authors' pipeline ran thus. In a later analysis, tens of millions of unique TCR beta chains were counted across the roughly 610 repertoires, and roughly 11 million of these chains were shared by at least two donors. Raw reads were error-corrected and collapsed into unique sequences by a nearest-neighbor algorithm in which closely related sequences were merged to remove PCR and sequencing errors. CDR3 sequences were aligned to IMGT reference sequences to assign V, D and J gene segments. For a sequence to be retained, a match of at least six nucleotides was required to both a V gene segment and a J gene segment. Rearrangements were classified as productive when the CDR3 lacked stop codons and remained in frame with V and J, and all other rearrangements were classified as non-productive. Following IMGT convention, CDR3 was defined as the stretch from the second conserved V-encoded cysteine up to the conserved J-encoded phenylalanine. In an earlier analysis of 587 of the donors, sequences lacking an unambiguous match to a single V gene segment were excluded. In an earlier analysis of roughly 500 of the donors, V segments were called functional above 56.7% productive rearrangements and were called segregating when the between-donor standard deviation exceeded 5%. A statistical classification framework was built for diagnosing cytomegalovirus status from the catalog of TCR beta chain sequences. A later analysis assigned V and J genes by comparing TCR nucleotide sequences with IMGT/GENE-DB human TR gene sequences. A later analysis assigned CDR3 sequences and most-parsimonious VDJ recombination scenarios with the TCRdist pipeline. In a later analysis, each TCR beta chain was defined by its CDR3 amino acid sequence together with its V-gene family, and reads without a unique V-gene family were excluded. In a later analysis, 500 to 650 highly shared, low-generation-probability nucleotide sequences were removed to address suspected cross-contamination and a sequencing artifact. In a later analysis, a clonal expansion index was calculated for each public chain from normalized within-repertoire ranks of inferred template counts. In a later analysis, generation probabilities were computed with a VDJ recombination model fitted to out-of-frame rearrangements, and the resulting probabilities were checked against IGoR. In a later analysis, TCR-TCR, TCR-HLA and TCR-CMV co-occurrence was scored with hypergeometric tests, and a repertoire-size bias correction was applied to TCR pairs. False discovery rates were estimated in a later analysis by permuting HLA or CMV assignments 20 times. In a later analysis, co-occurring TCRs were grouped using DBSCAN, and TCRdist sequence similarity was added for clustering within HLA-allele-positive subsets. Co-occurrence clustering excluded repertoires with fewer than 30,000 or more than 120,000 public chains, plus five with anomalous nucleotide sharing. In its TCRdb copy, this immuneACCESS table keeps in-frame sequences only and misses some clones. Where compared with another copy, unresolved V genes explain less than half of these, and the others have no known cause. The DNA was the basis for D and trimming; V, J and clone size are from that table. The sample table shows about 99,000 clones, and roughly 66% are seen once. The ten largest account for roughly 3.4% of the sample.

Worth noting for this clone: Its binding antigen is unknown. The junction and the germline gene differ at one end; a read error may be behind it.

The germline V gene encodes CDR1 SGHTA and CDR2 FQGTGA. The CDR3 runs 14 residues from the cysteine to the phenylalanine. The entry retains the CDR3 DNA only, 42 bases that are in frame from base 1. The rearranged chain carries TRBV7-3 and TRBJ1-2; a weak D assignment points to TRBD1 (6 bases agree). The TCR comes from a woman between 50 and 59 years old in good health and CMV-seronegative. The sample consisted of PBMCs. The CDR3 region reads CASSVTGTGYGYTF. At the DNA level, the sequence is TGTGCCAGCAGCGTAACAGGGACTGGCTATGGCTACACCTTC.